This T cell receptor beta chain derives from a study of tumor-infiltrating lymphocytes in oesophageal squamous cell carcinoma. TCRdb analysed the PCR reads with MiXCR anew, one entry per CDR3 protein. The top ten clones hold about a quarter of a sample with 15,000 to 20,000 distinct CDR3 sequences, 40% to 55% of them seen once. This clonotype was observed at least ten times. The sample consisted of esophageal tumor tissue. The TCR was taken from a male donor with esophageal squamous cell carcinoma.

This CDR3 is CASSLDYSSYEQYF. As DNA, the CDR3 is TGCGCCAGCAGCTTGGACTACAGCTCCTACGAGCAGTACTTC. The chain links TRBV5-1 to TRBJ2-7; D gene uncertain. There are 14 residues in the CDR3. CDR1 SGHRS and CDR2 YFSETQ come from the germline V gene. V was cut by 0 bases and J by 0 bases, with 7 bases left in between.